The T cell receptor (beta chain) under discussion was sequenced for a study of blood T cells in healthy people across ages. The V gene lost 5 bases and the J gene lost 4 bases, with 12 bases spanning the gap. Germline CDR1 is DFQATT and CDR2 is SNEGSKA (reference sequence). The CDR3 consists of 12 residues. This clonotype was observed a handful of times. The use of a sample-barcoded 5' primer and a J-beta primer mix characterized a second PCR of about 7 to 12 cycles. TCRdb ran MiXCR on the 5' RACE reads and lists one entry per CDR3 protein. The repertoire holds roughly 800,000 distinct CDR3 sequences, approximately 25% seen once, with 9.4% in the top ten. These same records also appear under a second study, on T cells of mothers and their children.

V and J are TRBV20-1 and TRBJ2-7; tentative D call: TRBD1 (5 bases). This clonotype originated in a boy aged 5-17 years in good health. Sequencing was carried out using blood. Here the CDR3 DNA reads TGCAGTGCTGGCAGGGCTCAGTACGAGCAGTACTTC. Its protein is CSAGRAQYEQYF.